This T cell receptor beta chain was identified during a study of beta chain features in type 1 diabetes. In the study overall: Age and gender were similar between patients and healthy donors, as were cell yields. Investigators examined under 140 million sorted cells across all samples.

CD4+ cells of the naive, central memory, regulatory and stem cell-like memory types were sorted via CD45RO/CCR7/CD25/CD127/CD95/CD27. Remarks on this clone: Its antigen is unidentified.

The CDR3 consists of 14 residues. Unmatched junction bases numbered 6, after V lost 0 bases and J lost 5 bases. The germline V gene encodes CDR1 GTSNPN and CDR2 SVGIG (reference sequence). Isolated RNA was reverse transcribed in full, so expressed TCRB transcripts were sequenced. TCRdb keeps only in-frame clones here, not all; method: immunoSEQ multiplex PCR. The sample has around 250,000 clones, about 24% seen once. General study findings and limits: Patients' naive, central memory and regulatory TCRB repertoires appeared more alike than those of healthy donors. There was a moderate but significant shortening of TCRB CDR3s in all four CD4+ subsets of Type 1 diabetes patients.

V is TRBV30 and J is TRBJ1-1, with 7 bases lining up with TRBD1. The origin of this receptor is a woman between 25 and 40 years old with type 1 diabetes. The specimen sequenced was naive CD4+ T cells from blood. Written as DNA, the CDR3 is TGTGCCTGGAGTGTCAAGCAGGGGGTTACTGAAGCTTTCTTT. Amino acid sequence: CAWSVKQGVTEAFF.